This T cell receptor (beta chain) is drawn from a study of blood T cells in healthy people across ages. Trimming removed 3 bases from V and 2 bases from J, with 8 bases in between. The V gene's germline CDR1 is WNHNN and CDR2 SYGVQD (reference sequence). The CDR3 spans 14 residues. A second PCR, run for roughly 7 to 12 cycles, used a sample-barcoded 5' primer plus a J-beta primer mix. TCRdb redid the calling of the 5' RACE reads with MiXCR, one entry per CDR3 protein. The sample lists about 690,000 distinct CDR3 sequences; roughly 41% were seen once. A minimum of 5 micrograms of total RNA was extracted per sample. The sample holds a few counts of this clonotype.

The sequence came from a man older than 75 in good health. The chain joins TRBV10-1 to TRBJ2-1, with D possibly being TRBD1 or TRBD2 (5 bases each). What was sequenced was blood. Here the CDR3 reads CASSDGAPYNEQFF. As DNA, the CDR3 is TGCGCCAGCAGTGACGGGGCTCCCTACAATGAGCAGTTCTTC.